This TCR beta chain was retrieved from a study of blood T cell repertoires in COVID-19. Whole-study context: Spain, Italy and the United States supplied samples that represented acute and convalescent COVID-19. T cells, B-cell-depleted T cells, or PBMCs provided the cDNA or gDNA that served as material.

Original data processing: Using reference gene primer amplification, nucleated cell counts were estimated. TCRdb keeps only in-frame clones here, not all; method: immunoSEQ multiplex PCR. The V and J calls and the clone size are those of that table, but D and trimming were determined from the DNA. The table lists roughly 250,000 clones, approximately 86% of them singletons, with roughly 0.8% in the top ten. The origin of this receptor is a woman younger than 45 with acute or convalescent COVID-19. Input material: peripheral blood.

As DNA, the CDR3 is TGTGCCAGCAGCCAAGACCTCTCTGGGGCCAACGTCCTGACTTTC. This codes for CASSQDLSGANVLTF. The chain couples TRBV14 to TRBJ2-6; no firm D call. CDR3 length: 15 amino acids. Germline V gene sequence: CDR1 SGHDN, CDR2 FVKESK. V dropped 0 bases and J dropped 0 bases, with 3 bases sitting between them.